One sample yielded the 25 T cell receptor beta chains listed below, sequenced in a study of T cell responses to AZD1222 COVID-19 vaccine. Method: immunoSEQ multiplex PCR; TCRdb's copy keeps in-frame clones and lacks some. Counted here are over 55,000 clones, 83% occurring once; the ten biggest clones make up roughly 6%. The sequences come from peripheral blood, collected 28 days after the second AZD1222 dose. The receptor set was obtained from an adult who received the AZD1222 COVID-19 vaccine.

This chain links TRBV15 with TRBJ1-2, with 10 bases fitting TRBD1. The CDR3 consists of 16 residues. The J segment lost 4 bases and the V segment lost 0 bases, leaving 5 bases of the junction unmatched. Germline CDR1 reads LNHNV; CDR2 reads YYDKDF (reference sequence). The CDR3 region has the DNA TGTGCCACCAGCAGAGATCGGGGACAGGGGAGCTATGGCTACACCTTC. Translation: CATSRDRGQGSYGYTF. The variable domain in full, completed from reference TRBV15 and TRBJ1-2, reads DAMVIQNPRYQVTQFGKPVTLSCSQTLNHNVMYWYQQKSSQAPKLLFHYYDKDFNNEADTPDNFQSRRPNTSFCFLDIRSPGLGDTAMYLCATSRDRGQGSYGYTFGSGTRLTVV.

This chain links TRBV6-1 with TRBJ1-3; D might be TRBD1 (6 bases). V was clipped by 2 bases and J by 2 bases, with 7 bases between them. Germline CDR1 reads MNHNS; CDR2 reads SASEGT. The CDR3 is 14 residues long. The CDR3 here is CASSEQGTGNTIYF. In nucleotides, the CDR3 is TGTGCCAGCAGTGAACAGGGGACTGGAAACACCATATATTTT.

The chain joins TRBV3-1 (or the pseudogene TRBV3-2) to TRBJ1-5, with D maybe TRBD1 (5 bases). The CDR3 length is 14 residues. Germline assignment: CDR1 LGHDT and CDR2 YNNKEL (reference sequence). V dropped 4 bases and J dropped 4 bases, with 11 bases sitting between them. The CDR3 sequence is CASSPGQINQPQHF. The CDR3 DNA sequence: TGTGCCAGCAGCCCGGGGCAAATAAATCAGCCCCAGCATTTT.

This clone is medium-sized in the sample. The chain has TRBV7-2 and TRBJ1-1; TRBD1 agrees at 11 bases. The CDR3 has 14 residues. V lost 6 bases to trimming and J lost 7 bases; unmatched junction nucleotides: 7. CDR1 is SGHTA and CDR2 is FQGNSA in the germline V gene. CDR3 nucleotides: TGTGCCAGCAGGCCGGACAGGGGGCGTGTTGAAGCTTTCTTT. Translation gives CASRPDRGRVEAFF.

The J gene is TRBJ1-1, the V gene TRBV5-1, with 9 bases fitting TRBD1. The CDR3 is made up of 14 amino acids. Germline CDR1 reads SGHRS; CDR2 reads YFSETQ. Trimming removed 3 bases from V and 9 bases from J; junction bases left unmatched: 9. CDR3 protein: CASSSSRDREKAFF. The CDR3 DNA reads TGCGCCAGCAGCTCGTCCCGGGACAGGGAGAAAGCTTTCTTT.

With respect to this clone: Within the sample, other DNA sequences also encode this same CDR3. The rearrangement links TRBV29-1 to TRBJ2-1; TRBD2 might be the D (5 bases). The CDR3 has 12 amino acids. Trimming left V 3 bases short and J 8 bases short, with 11 bases between. Germline CDR1 SQVTM, CDR2 ANQGSEA. The CDR3 DNA reads as TGCAGCGTTGAGAGAGGGCTTCATGAGCAGTTCTTC. Its translation is CSVERGLHEQFF.

V usage is TRBV7-5 and J usage is TRBJ2-3; TRBD2 is the table's D call, not checked against the DNA. TRBV7-5 is annotated as a pseudogene. This CDR3 has 18 amino acids. The CDR3: CARSSRLRTSGAGDTQYF. DNA for the CDR3: TGTGCCAGAAGCTCGCGACTGAGGACTAGCGGGGCGGGTGATACGCAGTATTTT.

The chain carries TRBV19 and TRBJ2-7; 9 bases are shared with TRBD2. Per germline, CDR1 LNHDA and CDR2 SQIVND (reference sequence). This CDR3 is 16 amino acids long. The junction had 6 bases not matched to a gene; V was cut back by 3 bases and J by 0 bases. The CDR3, as DNA: TGTGCCAGTAGTATGGGGCTAGCGGGGCCCTCCTACGAGCAGTACTTC. This translates into CASSMGLAGPSYEQYF.

The chain has TRBV24-1 and TRBJ2-4; the D is unclear. Germline CDR1 is KGHDR and CDR2 is SFDVKD. Deletions cut 7 bases from V and 1 base from J, with 16 bases between. The CDR3 has 16 residues. DNA of the CDR3: TGTGCCACCAGCTCTAGGACGGGCGGCGCCAAAAACATTCAGTACTTC. Protein sequence: CATSSRTGGAKNIQYF.

The rearrangement joins TRBV7-6 to TRBJ2-1; tentative D call: TRBD2 (6 bases). The CDR3 consists of 12 residues. Germline V gives CDR1 SGHVS, CDR2 FNYEAQ. Trimming took off 6 bases at V and 8 bases at J, with 11 bases between the two ends. CDR3 in DNA: TGTGCCAGCAGTTCGGGACTCCATGAGCAGTTCTTC. Its protein is CASSSGLHEQFF.

The rearrangement links TRBV7-2 to TRBJ1-1; 8 bases are shared with TRBD1. The CDR3 is 15 amino acids. J was trimmed by 4 bases and V by 5 bases; bases with no gene match: 9. Germline V gene lookup returns CDR1 SGHTA and CDR2 FQGNSA. Here the CDR3 reads CASSPRTGIRTEAFF. The CDR3 DNA is TGTGCCAGCAGCCCTAGGACAGGGATTCGCACTGAAGCTTTCTTT.

V gene TRBV5-1 combines with J gene TRBJ1-5; a weak D match, TRBD1 (5 bases). Trimming cost V 4 bases and J 0 bases, with 17 bases left between them. The CDR3 has 17 amino acids. Germline V gene sequence: CDR1 SGHRS, CDR2 YFSETQ. The CDR3 nucleotides read TGCGCCAGCAGCAATTGGCAGGGAGGGGATAGCAATCAGCCCCAGCATTTT. This gives the protein CASSNWQGGDSNQPQHF.

The chain recombines TRBV5-1 with TRBJ1-5, with a tentative D call TRBD1 (5 bases). The germline V gene has CDR1 SGHRS and CDR2 YFSETQ. Trimming took off 0 bases at V and 7 bases at J, with 8 bases between the two ends. CDR3 length: 13 amino acids. The CDR3, as DNA: TGCGCCAGCAGCTTGGGAGGGGCCCAGCCCCAGCATTTT. It codes for CASSLGGAQPQHF.

The gene calls are TRBV29-1 and TRBJ2-7; D is ambiguous. This CDR3 has 10 amino acids. Trimming stripped 4 bases from V and 1 base from J, with 2 bases between. Germline CDR1 is SQVTM and CDR2 is ANQGSEA. Written as DNA, the CDR3 is TGCAGCGTTGGTTCCTACGAGCAGTACTTC. It translates to CSVGSYEQYF.

This chain connects TRBV4-3 to TRBJ2-3; unclear D gene. The V end lost 4 bases, the J end lost 7 bases, and 12 bases lay between the germline ends. From germline, CDR1 is LGHNA and CDR2 YSLEER. The CDR3 runs to 13 residues. In nucleotides, the CDR3 is TGCGCCAGCAGCCTTCTCCCCTCGAATACGCAGTATTTT. This gives the protein CASSLLPSNTQYF.

In nucleotides, the CDR3 is TGTGCCAGCAGCCAACACGACGGGGATGGCACAGATACGCAGTATTTT. It codes for CASSQHDGDGTDTQYF. V gene TRBV3-1 (or the pseudogene TRBV3-2) combines with J gene TRBJ2-3; the D gene is possibly TRBD2 (5 bases). V lost 2 bases and J lost 1, with 13 bases in between. The CDR3 is 16 residues long. CDR1 is LGHDT, CDR2 YNNKEL, per germline (reference sequence).

V and J are TRBV2 and TRBJ1-3; TRBD1 might be the D (5 bases). The length of the CDR3 is 17 residues. Germline CDR1 reads SNHLY; CDR2 reads FYNNEI. Between the trimmed V and J ends, which lost 3 bases and 9 bases, there was a span of 24 bases. CDR3 sequence: CASSEWGLRGSLSTIYF. The CDR3, as DNA: TGTGCCAGCAGTGAGTGGGGACTAAGAGGGAGCTTAAGCACCATATATTTT. The whole variable domain, remainder taken from reference TRBV2 and TRBJ1-3, is EPEVTQTPSHQVTQMGQEVILRCVPISNHLYFYWYRQILGQKVEFLVSFYNNEISEKSEIFDDQFSVERPDGSNFTLKIRSTKLEDSAMYFCASSEWGLRGSLSTIYFGEGSWLTVV.

V usage is TRBV19 and J usage is TRBJ1-5; D not resolved. V gave up 6 bases and J gave up 0 bases, with 12 bases separating them. Per germline, CDR1 LNHDA and CDR2 SQIVND (reference sequence). The CDR3 spans 15 residues. Here the CDR3 reads CASSRHPDSNQPQHF. The DNA for the CDR3 is TGTGCCAGTAGCCGACACCCGGATAGCAATCAGCCCCAGCATTTT. The variable domain in full, with the rest retrieved from reference TRBV19 and TRBJ1-5, is DGGITQSPKYLFRKEGQNVTLSCEQNLNHDAMYWYRQDPGQGLRLIYYSQIVNDFQKGDIAEGYSVSREKKESFPLTVTSAQKNPTAFYLCASSRHPDSNQPQHFGDGTRLSIL.

The gene calls are TRBV4-2 and TRBJ1-1, with D unclear. The CDR3 is 16 amino acids. The germline V gene encodes CDR1 LGHNA and CDR2 YNFKEQ. V shed 0 bases and J shed 3 bases, with 14 bases lying between them. The CDR3: CASSQDIRPEHTEAFF. DNA for the CDR3: TGTGCCAGCAGCCAAGATATAAGGCCTGAGCACACTGAAGCTTTCTTT.

The chain joins TRBV6-5 to TRBJ2-5; 10 bases are shared with TRBD2. V lost 5 bases and J lost 5; bases outside the gene matches: 5. This CDR3 is built from 14 residues. CDR1 and CDR2 (germline): MNHEY, SVGAGI. The DNA of the CDR3 is TGTGCCAGCAGTAGCGGGGGGGCCCAGGAGACCCAGTACTTC. This gives the protein CASSSGGAQETQYF.

The chain links TRBV5-1 to TRBJ1-1; D perhaps matches TRBD1 (6 bases). This CDR3 spans 15 amino acids. Germline V gene lookup returns CDR1 SGHRS and CDR2 YFSETQ. Trimming pared 0 bases from V and 3 bases from J, leaving 12 bases between. As DNA, the CDR3 is TGCGCCAGCAGCTTGGCCTACAGGGTTGACACTGAAGCTTTCTTT. It yields the protein CASSLAYRVDTEAFF.

This chain joins TRBV19 and TRBJ2-5, with D possibly matching TRBD1 (6 bases). Trimming stripped 1 base from V and 10 bases from J, with 25 bases between. This CDR3 region has 17 residues. The germline V gene has CDR1 LNHDA and CDR2 SQIVND (reference sequence). CDR3 DNA: TGTGCCAGTAGTATAGGGGTCGGGGCAGGGGCGGCTGAGGGCCAGTACTTC. Amino acids: CASSIGVGAGAAEGQYF.

As for this clone: Germline is not matched at one junction end, which may reflect a read error. The gene calls are TRBV10-3 and TRBJ2-5, with 9 bases that match TRBD2. The CDR3 is made up of 16 amino acids. The germline V gene has CDR1 ENHRY and CDR2 SYGVKD. The chain's CDR3 is CAICESGGGAGETQYF. CDR3 nucleotide sequence: TGTGCCATCTGTGAGAGCGGCGGGGGGGCCGGTGAGACCCAGTACTTC.

This chain connects TRBV10-1 to TRBJ2-1, with D uncertain. Germline assignment: CDR1 WNHNN and CDR2 SYGVQD (reference sequence). Between the trimmed V and J ends, which lost 2 bases and 5 bases, there was a span of 7 bases. The CDR3 consists of 13 residues. The chain's CDR3 is CASSEVSNNEQFF. The DNA for the CDR3 is TGCGCCAGCAGTGAGGTTTCGAACAATGAGCAGTTCTTC.

V and J are TRBV9 and TRBJ2-2; 8 positions agree with TRBD1. Trimming cost V 1 base and J 2 bases; bases outside gene matches: 4. Germline V gene sequence: CDR1 SGDLS, CDR2 YYNGEE. CDR3 length: 16 residues. CDR3 bases: TGTGCCAGCAGCGTACGCGGGACAGGTAACACCGGGGAGCTGTTTTTT. It yields the protein CASSVRGTGNTGELFF.